The clone carrying this TCR beta chain turned up a few times. Its cognate antigen is unknown. This entry comes from a study of spatial heterogeneity in lung cancer. Study summary: Among detected sequences, beta-chain ones consistently exceeded alpha-chain ones in number. The study observed each unique TCR and UMI combination more than ten times on average in raw reads. Findings and limits, study-wide: Resection blood, more than follow-up blood, showed ubiquitous expanded tumor TCRs.

CDR1 and CDR2 (germline): SEHNR, FQNEAQ (reference sequence). The length of the CDR3 is 15 residues. V lost 1 base and J 1 base, leaving 8 bases between the germline ends. Time point described: sample taken at primary tumor resection. The study sequenced unsorted whole RNA from tumor, nontumor lung or frozen PBMC. More than 70 TRACERx patients with early, untreated non-small cell lung cancer donated samples. TCRdb passed the 5' RACE reads through MiXCR, listing each CDR3 protein once. The data contain tens of thousands of distinct CDR3 sequences, about 14% of them singletons. The chain recombines TRBV7-9 with TRBJ2-1; D gene unclear. Sequences were derived from PBMCs, sampled at surgery. The receptor was isolated from a male donor with early-stage non-small cell lung cancer. CDR3 loop: CASSLDAQSYNEQFF. DNA for the CDR3: TGTGCCAGCAGCTTAGATGCGCAGTCCTACAATGAGCAGTTCTTC.